This T cell receptor (beta chain) was identified during a study of beta chain features in type 1 diabetes. Trimming took 1 base from V and 10 from J, leaving 11 bases between them. The germline V gene has CDR1 SGHTA and CDR2 FQGNSA. There are 13 residues in the CDR3. All of the isolated RNA was reverse transcribed, so expressed TCRB transcripts were sequenced. Sequencing used immunoSEQ multiplex PCR; TCRdb keeps in-frame clones, though not all of them. The sample lists around 430,000 clones, 30% occurring once. The chain recombines TRBV7-2 with TRBJ2-1, with a possible D match to TRBD1 (5 bases). The clonotype was recovered from a young man in good health. The material sequenced was naive CD4+ T cells from blood. CDR3 protein: CASSLGTGREQFF. In DNA, the CDR3 is TGTGCCAGCAGCTTAGGAACAGGTCGCGAGCAGTTCTTC.